This T cell receptor (beta chain) came from a study of vaccination effects on CD4 cells after COVID-19. The CDR3 has 14 residues. CDR1 is LGHDT and CDR2 is YNNKEL in the germline V gene (reference sequence). With V trimmed by 4 bases and J by 8 bases, 5 bases remained unmatched. Comment on this clone: Its antigen remains unknown.

Peptide-pool stimulation followed by sequencing identified expanded antigen-specific CD4+ clonotypes in the ViraFEST assay. Upon completion of under eleven days in culture, CD4+ T cells were isolated. Two-dose BNT162b2 or mRNA-1273 vaccination was given to participants. Half-medium changes using IL-2 medium occurred on days 3 and 7. The table came from immunoSEQ multiplex PCR; TCRdb's copy has only in-frame clones and leaves some out. The table shows 25,000 to 35,000 clones, with 65% to 90% occurring only once. The V gene is TRBV3-1 (or the pseudogene TRBV3-2), the J gene TRBJ2-1; 10 bases map to TRBD1. The receptor's source is a human donor who received a COVID-19 vaccine. Some clones in this sample may be carry-over from other donors' samples. The sample consisted of CD4+ T cells from PBMCs cultured with SARS-CoV-2 spike peptides, taken after COVID-19 vaccination. The chain's CDR3 is CASSLGDRGDEQFF. In nucleotides, the CDR3 is TGTGCCAGCAGCCTGGGGGACAGGGGCGATGAGCAGTTCTTC.